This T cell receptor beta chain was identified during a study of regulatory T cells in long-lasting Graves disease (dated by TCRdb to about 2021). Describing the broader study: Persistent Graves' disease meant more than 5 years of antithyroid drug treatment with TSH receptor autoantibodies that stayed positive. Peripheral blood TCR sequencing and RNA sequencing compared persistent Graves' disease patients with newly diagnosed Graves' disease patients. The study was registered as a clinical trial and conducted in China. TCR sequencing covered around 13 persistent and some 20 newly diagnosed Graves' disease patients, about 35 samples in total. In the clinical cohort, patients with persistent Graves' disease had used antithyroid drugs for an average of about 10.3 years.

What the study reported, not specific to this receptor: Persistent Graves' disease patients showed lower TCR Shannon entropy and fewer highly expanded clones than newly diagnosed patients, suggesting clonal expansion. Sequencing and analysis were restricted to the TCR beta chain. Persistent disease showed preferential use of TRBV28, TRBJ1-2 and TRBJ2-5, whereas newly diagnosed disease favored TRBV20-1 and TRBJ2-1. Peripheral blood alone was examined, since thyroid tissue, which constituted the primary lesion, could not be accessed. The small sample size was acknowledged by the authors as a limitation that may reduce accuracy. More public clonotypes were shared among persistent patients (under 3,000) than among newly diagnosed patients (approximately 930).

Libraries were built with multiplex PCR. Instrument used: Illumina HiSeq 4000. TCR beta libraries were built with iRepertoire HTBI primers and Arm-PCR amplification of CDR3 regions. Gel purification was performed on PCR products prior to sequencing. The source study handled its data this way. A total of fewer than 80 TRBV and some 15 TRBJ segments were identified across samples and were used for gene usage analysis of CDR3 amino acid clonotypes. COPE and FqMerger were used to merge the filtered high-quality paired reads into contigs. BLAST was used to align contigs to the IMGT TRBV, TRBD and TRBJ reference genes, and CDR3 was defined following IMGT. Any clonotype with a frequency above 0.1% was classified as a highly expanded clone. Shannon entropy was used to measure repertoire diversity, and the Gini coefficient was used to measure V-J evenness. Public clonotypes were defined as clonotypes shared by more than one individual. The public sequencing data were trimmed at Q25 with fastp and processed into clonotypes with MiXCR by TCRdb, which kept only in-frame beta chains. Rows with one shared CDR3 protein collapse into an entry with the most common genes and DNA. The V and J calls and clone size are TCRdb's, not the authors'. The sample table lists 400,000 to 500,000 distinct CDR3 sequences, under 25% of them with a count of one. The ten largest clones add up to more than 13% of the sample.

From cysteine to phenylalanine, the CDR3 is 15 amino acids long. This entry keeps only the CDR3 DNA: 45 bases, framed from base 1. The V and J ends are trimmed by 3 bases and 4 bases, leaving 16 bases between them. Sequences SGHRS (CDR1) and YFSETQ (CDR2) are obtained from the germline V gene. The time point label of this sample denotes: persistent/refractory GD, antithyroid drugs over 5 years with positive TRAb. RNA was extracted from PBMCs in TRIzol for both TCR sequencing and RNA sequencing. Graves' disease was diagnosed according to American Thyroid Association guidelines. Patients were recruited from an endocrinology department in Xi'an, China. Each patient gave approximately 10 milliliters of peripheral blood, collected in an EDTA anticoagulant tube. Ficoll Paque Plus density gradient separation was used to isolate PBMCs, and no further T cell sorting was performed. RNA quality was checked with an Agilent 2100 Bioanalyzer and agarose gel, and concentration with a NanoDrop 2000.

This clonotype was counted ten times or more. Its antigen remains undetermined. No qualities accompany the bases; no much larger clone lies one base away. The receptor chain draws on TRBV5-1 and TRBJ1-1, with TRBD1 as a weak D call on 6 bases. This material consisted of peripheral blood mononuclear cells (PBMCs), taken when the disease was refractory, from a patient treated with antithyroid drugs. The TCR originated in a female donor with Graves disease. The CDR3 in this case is CASSWGGQSLTEAFF. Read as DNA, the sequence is TGCGCCAGCAGCTGGGGGGGGCAGTCCCTCACTGAAGCTTTCTTT.